These 4 T cell receptor beta chains were sequenced from one sample in a study of beta chain features in type 1 diabetes. Regarding the study as a whole: Moderate but significant shortening of TCRB CDR3s was recorded in all four CD4+ subsets from Type 1 diabetes patients.

As every portion of the isolated RNA was reverse transcribed, the sequencing read expressed TCRB transcripts. The assay was immunoSEQ multiplex PCR, and TCRdb's table has in-frame clones only and misses some. The table has 300,000 to 450,000 clones, 8% to 10% seen once. Their recognized antigens are unknown. The specimen was central memory CD4+ T cells from blood. These receptors came from a young man with type 1 diabetes.

For this clone: Being one base from a much bigger clone, this may be a read error. The same CDR3 arises from other DNA sequences in this sample as well. J is TRBJ1-5 and V is TRBV6-1, with 7 bases identical to TRBD1. The germline CDR1 and CDR2 sequences are MNHNS and SASEGT. The CDR3 is made up of 15 amino acids. V shed 5 bases, J shed 7 bases, and the junction held 11 bases outside the gene matches. The CDR3 DNA is TGTGCCAGCAGTCTAGACAGGGAGGGCGGGCAGCCCCAGCATTTT. Amino acids: CASSLDREGGQPQHF.

The table lists this clone with many counts. J is TRBJ1-1 and V is TRBV5-1; D gene unclear. With 4 bases removed from V and 6 bases from J, the gap between germline ends came to 13 bases. The CDR3 spans 13 residues. CDR1 SGHRS and CDR2 YFSETQ come from the germline V gene. The CDR3: CASSTDGRAEAFF. In nucleotides, the CDR3 is TGCGCCAGCAGCACAGACGGGCGGGCTGAAGCTTTCTTT.

This clone was seen ten or more times. The rearrangement links TRBV10-3 to TRBJ2-1, with D perhaps matching TRBD2 (5 bases). Between the trimmed V and J ends, which lost 3 bases and 8 bases, there was a span of 14 bases. Germline V gene data show CDR1 as ENHRY and CDR2 as SYGVKD. The CDR3 is made up of 14 amino acids. DNA of the CDR3: TGTGCCATCAGTGATCGGGAAGGAGTGGATGAGCAGTTCTTC. Amino acids: CAISDREGVDEQFF.

Only a few counts were recorded for this clone. The V gene is TRBV7-2, the J gene TRBJ1-1, with a tentative D call TRBD1 (6 bases). Germline assignment: CDR1 SGHTA and CDR2 FQGNSA. Trimming cost V 3 bases and J 1 base, with 9 bases left between them. This CDR3 comprises 14 residues. The CDR3 nucleotides are TGTGCCAGCAGCTTCGGGACATCGAACACTGAAGCTTTCTTT. Amino acid sequence: CASSFGTSNTEAFF. The entire variable domain, with the rest obtained from reference TRBV7-2 and TRBJ1-1, is as follows: GAGVSQSPSNKVTEKGKDVELRCDPISGHTALYWYRQSLGQGLEFLIYFQGNSAPDKSGLPSDRFSAERTGGSVSTLTIQRTQQEDSAVYLCASSFGTSNTEAFFGQGTRLTVV.